This T cell receptor (beta chain) was observed in a study of blood T cell repertoires in COVID-19. Overall study: COVID-19 samples collected from the United States, Italy and Spain covered acute and convalescent phases. The cDNA or gDNA used as material had been derived from T cells, B-cell-depleted T cells, or PBMCs.

Germline CDR1 SGHNT, CDR2 YYREEE (reference sequence). J was trimmed by 5 bases and V by 3 bases; bases with no gene match: 8. This CDR3 has 15 residues. This clone showed up just once. Under the authors' procedure: Amplifying reference gene primers gave estimates of nucleated cell counts. Using immunoSEQ multiplex PCR, the repertoire was profiled, and TCRdb retains in-frame clones only, with some absent. V, J and clone size were drawn from that table, and D and trimming were deduced from the DNA. The sample shows about 240,000 clones, around 86% of them seen only once. Material: peripheral blood. This chain links TRBV5-4 with TRBJ1-1; TRBD1 matches 9 bases. The sequence was obtained from a woman in her 30s who had recovered from COVID-19. CDR3 protein: CASSYPGQGRTEAFF. CDR3 DNA: TGTGCCAGCAGCTATCCGGGACAGGGCAGGACTGAAGCTTTCTTT.